Listed below are T cell receptor beta chains from one sample, sequenced in a study of blood T cell repertoires in COVID-19. TCRdb keeps only in-frame clones here, not all; method: immunoSEQ multiplex PCR. Found here are about 68,000 clones, 60% to 85% of them singletons; the top ten hold approximately 23%. Sequencing was performed on peripheral blood. All receptors derive from a human donor in a cohort sampled during active COVID-19. Each CDR3 is given with its conserved first and last residue. Fields, in order: CDR3 protein, CDR3 DNA, V gene, D gene, clone size, J gene. The D gene is left open where the match is weak. Rows may omit the clone size; those that give it use once, few, many or a size class.

CDR3 protein: CASSQGGTSTQYF; CDR3 DNA: TGTGCCAGCAGCCAAGGGGGGACTAGCACACAGTATTTT; V gene: TRBV14; D gene: TRBD2; clone size: NA; J gene: TRBJ2-3
CDR3 protein: CASRRLAGVGETQYF; CDR3 DNA: TGTGCCAGCAGACGACTAGCGGGAGTGGGGGAGACCCAGTACTTC; V gene: TRBV3-1/TRBV3-2; D gene: TRBD2; clone size: NA; J gene: TRBJ2-5
CDR3 protein: CASSVGQSTDTQYF; CDR3 DNA: TGTGCCAGCAGCGTAGGGCAGAGCACAGATACGCAGTATTTT; V gene: TRBV9; D gene: NA; clone size: NA; J gene: TRBJ2-3
CDR3 protein: CASSVASGGAGDTQYF; CDR3 DNA: TGTGCCAGCAGCGTCGCTAGCGGGGGGGCCGGAGATACGCAGTATTTT; V gene: TRBV9; D gene: TRBD2; clone size: NA; J gene: TRBJ2-3
CDR3 protein: CASSNDRRDSPLHF; CDR3 DNA: TGTGCCAGTAGTAACGACAGGCGAGATTCACCCCTCCACTTT; V gene: TRBV19; D gene: NA; clone size: many; J gene: TRBJ1-6
CDR3 protein: CASSAETGGYNEQFF; CDR3 DNA: TGTGCCAGCAGTGCTGAGACAGGGGGTTACAATGAGCAGTTCTTC; V gene: TRBV2; D gene: TRBD1; clone size: NA; J gene: TRBJ2-1
CDR3 protein: CASSGLKWQGINEKLFF; CDR3 DNA: TGTGCCAGCAGTGGATTGAAGTGGCAGGGGATTAATGAAAAACTGTTTTTT; V gene: TRBV28; D gene: NA; clone size: NA; J gene: TRBJ1-4
CDR3 protein: CASSVLDGEQYF; CDR3 DNA: TGTGCCAGCAGCGTTCTAGACGGCGAGCAGTACTTC; V gene: TRBV9; D gene: NA; clone size: NA; J gene: TRBJ2-7
CDR3 protein: CASSSLGEGHTEAFF; CDR3 DNA: TGTGCCAGCAGCTCCCTAGGGGAGGGACATACTGAAGCTTTCTTT; V gene: TRBV28; D gene: NA; clone size: few; J gene: TRBJ1-1
CDR3 protein: CASSSGTGGFRNQPQHF; CDR3 DNA: TGTGCCAGTAGTTCCGGGACAGGGGGCTTTCGGAATCAGCCCCAGCATTTT; V gene: TRBV19; D gene: TRBD1; clone size: NA; J gene: TRBJ1-5
CDR3 protein: CASSIPDRGNSPLHF; CDR3 DNA: TGTGCCAGCAGTATCCCGGACAGGGGGAATTCACCCCTCCACTTT; V gene: TRBV28; D gene: TRBD1; clone size: few; J gene: TRBJ1-6
CDR3 protein: CAISEGTGWAGELFF; CDR3 DNA: TGTGCCATCAGTGAGGGAACAGGGTGGGCCGGGGAGCTGTTTTTT; V gene: TRBV10-3; D gene: NA; clone size: few; J gene: TRBJ2-2
CDR3 protein: CSAFGNEKLFF; CDR3 DNA: TGCAGTGCCTTCGGTAATGAAAAACTGTTTTTT; V gene: TRBV20-1; D gene: NA; clone size: NA; J gene: TRBJ1-4
CDR3 protein: CASSFAGGTDTQYF; CDR3 DNA: TGTGCCAGCAGCTTCGCAGGGGGCACAGATACGCAGTATTTT; V gene: TRBV5-8; D gene: NA; clone size: NA; J gene: TRBJ2-3
CDR3 protein: CASSSPPRAREGNEQFF; CDR3 DNA: TGTGCCAGCAGCTCGCCGCCGAGGGCCCGGGAGGGCAATGAGCAGTTCTTC; V gene: TRBV9; D gene: TRBD2; clone size: NA; J gene: TRBJ2-1
CDR3 protein: CAWSLRSGFADTQYF; CDR3 DNA: TGTGCCTGGAGTCTTCGGTCAGGGTTCGCAGATACGCAGTATTTT; V gene: TRBV30; D gene: NA; clone size: NA; J gene: TRBJ2-3
CDR3 protein: CASSPEGHTYEQYF; CDR3 DNA: TGTGCCAGCAGCCCAGAGGGACATACCTACGAGCAGTACTTC; V gene: TRBV7-2; D gene: NA; clone size: NA; J gene: TRBJ2-7
CDR3 protein: CAWDNGGTDTQYF; CDR3 DNA: TGTGCCTGGGACAACGGGGGCACAGATACGCAGTATTTT; V gene: TRBV30; D gene: NA; clone size: once; J gene: TRBJ2-3
CDR3 protein: CASSRGGGASDTQYF; CDR3 DNA: TGTGCCAGCAGCCGAGGCGGGGGGGCATCAGATACGCAGTATTTT; V gene: TRBV7-6; D gene: TRBD2; clone size: NA; J gene: TRBJ2-3
CDR3 protein: CASSLGGTGELFF; CDR3 DNA: TGTGCCAGCAGCTTAGGAGGCACCGGGGAGCTGTTTTTT; V gene: TRBV7-2; D gene: NA; clone size: NA; J gene: TRBJ2-2
CDR3 protein: CATSDYSSRGFNEQFF; CDR3 DNA: TGTGCCACCAGTGACTATAGTTCCAGGGGATTCAATGAACAGTTCTTC; V gene: TRBV24-1; D gene: NA; clone size: NA; J gene: TRBJ2-1
CDR3 protein: CASSISPGQQETQYF; CDR3 DNA: TGTGCCAGCAGCATTAGCCCGGGACAGCAAGAGACCCAGTACTTC; V gene: TRBV7-2; D gene: TRBD1; clone size: NA; J gene: TRBJ2-5
CDR3 protein: CASGTGGFYEQYF; CDR3 DNA: TGCGCCAGCGGGACAGGGGGCTTTTACGAGCAGTACTTC; V gene: TRBV10-2; D gene: TRBD1; clone size: few; J gene: TRBJ2-7
CDR3 protein: CASAGAFPDTQYF; CDR3 DNA: TGTGCCAGCGCGGGGGCTTTCCCCGATACGCAGTATTTT; V gene: TRBV11-2; D gene: NA; clone size: NA; J gene: TRBJ2-3
CDR3 protein: CASSQRATHIASQETQYF; CDR3 DNA: TGCGCCAGCTCCCAGCGAGCCACTCATATCGCTTCCCAAGAGACCCAGTACTTC; V gene: TRBV5-1; D gene: NA; clone size: NA; J gene: TRBJ2-5
CDR3 protein: CASSLAWGQGIMNEQFF; CDR3 DNA: TGTGCCAGCAGCTTAGCGTGGGGACAGGGGATAATGAATGAGCAGTTCTTC; V gene: TRBV7-2; D gene: TRBD1; clone size: NA; J gene: TRBJ2-1
CDR3 protein: CASSLGVTGYGYTF; CDR3 DNA: TGTGCCAGCAGCTTAGGCGTCACAGGGTATGGCTACACCTTC; V gene: TRBV7-2; D gene: NA; clone size: once; J gene: TRBJ1-2
CDR3 protein: CASSRTGGPVWSTEAFF; CDR3 DNA: TGTGCCAGCAGTAGGACAGGGGGCCCCGTGTGGAGCACTGAAGCTTTCTTT; V gene: TRBV27; D gene: TRBD1; clone size: NA; J gene: TRBJ1-1
CDR3 protein: CASSPRSATGANEKLFF; CDR3 DNA: TGTGCCAGCTCACCAAGGTCCGCGACAGGAGCTAATGAAAAACTGTTTTTT; V gene: TRBV18; D gene: NA; clone size: NA; J gene: TRBJ1-4
CDR3 protein: CASSPGTGGGTEAFF; CDR3 DNA: TGTGCCAGCAGTCCTGGGACAGGGGGCGGAACTGAAGCTTTCTTT; V gene: TRBV27; D gene: TRBD1; clone size: NA; J gene: TRBJ1-1
CDR3 protein: CASGVYNEQFF; CDR3 DNA: TGTGCCAGCGGAGTTTACAATGAGCAGTTCTTC; V gene: TRBV28; D gene: NA; clone size: NA; J gene: TRBJ2-1
CDR3 protein: CASSPRLADTQYF; CDR3 DNA: TGTGCCAGCAGCCCTCGACTAGCAGATACGCAGTATTTT; V gene: TRBV14; D gene: NA; clone size: NA; J gene: TRBJ2-3
CDR3 protein: CASGRQGNIQYF; CDR3 DNA: TGTGCCAGTGGGAGGCAGGGAAACATTCAGTACTTC; V gene: TRBV5-8; D gene: NA; clone size: once; J gene: TRBJ2-4
CDR3 protein: CASSQDLGVNVAYNEQFF; CDR3 DNA: TGTGCCAGCAGCCAAGATTTGGGCGTGAATGTGGCCTACAATGAGCAGTTCTTC; V gene: TRBV4-2; D gene: NA; clone size: NA; J gene: TRBJ2-1
CDR3 protein: CASSQESRGKQFF; CDR3 DNA: TGTGCCAGCAGCCAAGAGTCGCGGGGAAAGCAGTTCTTC; V gene: TRBV3-1/TRBV3-2; D gene: NA; clone size: NA; J gene: TRBJ2-1
CDR3 protein: CASSGLAGGPAETQYF; CDR3 DNA: TGTGCCAGTAGTGGATTAGCGGGGGGGCCCGCAGAGACCCAGTACTTC; V gene: TRBV19; D gene: TRBD2; clone size: NA; J gene: TRBJ2-5
CDR3 protein: CASSLVSRDSYEQYF; CDR3 DNA: TGTGCCAGCAGCTTAGTTTCCAGGGACTCCTACGAGCAGTACTTC; V gene: TRBV7-2; D gene: NA; clone size: NA; J gene: TRBJ2-7
CDR3 protein: CSVGAGGPGYEQYF; CDR3 DNA: TGCAGCGTCGGAGCGGGAGGGCCGGGTTACGAGCAGTACTTC; V gene: TRBV29-1; D gene: TRBD2; clone size: NA; J gene: TRBJ2-7
CDR3 protein: CASSSTGGPGELFF; CDR3 DNA: TGTGCCAGCAGTTCTACAGGGGGACCCGGGGAGCTGTTTTTT; V gene: TRBV28; D gene: TRBD1; clone size: NA; J gene: TRBJ2-2
CDR3 protein: CASSEGSYYNEQFF; CDR3 DNA: TGTGCCAGTTCGGAGGGAAGTTACTACAATGAGCAGTTCTTC; V gene: TRBV19; D gene: NA; clone size: NA; J gene: TRBJ2-1
CDR3 protein: CASSPTGGPSEKLFF; CDR3 DNA: TGTGCCAGCAGCCCGACGGGAGGGCCATCGGAAAAACTGTTTTTT; V gene: TRBV9; D gene: NA; clone size: NA; J gene: TRBJ1-4
CDR3 protein: CASSPSGGRGNTIYF; CDR3 DNA: TGTGCCAGCAGTCCATCAGGGGGAAGGGGAAACACCATATATTTT; V gene: TRBV27; D gene: TRBD1; clone size: NA; J gene: TRBJ1-3
CDR3 protein: CASSPTTGADNQPQHF; CDR3 DNA: TGTGCCAGCTCACCGACGACAGGGGCAGACAATCAGCCCCAGCATTTT; V gene: TRBV18; D gene: TRBD1; clone size: NA; J gene: TRBJ1-5
CDR3 protein: CASSFSTGRSGNTIYF; CDR3 DNA: TGTGCCAGCAGCTTTAGTACAGGACGCTCTGGAAACACCATATATTTT; V gene: TRBV7-2; D gene: NA; clone size: NA; J gene: TRBJ1-3
CDR3 protein: CASSWGGGTNTEAFF; CDR3 DNA: TGCGCCAGCAGCTGGGGTGGGGGGACCAACACTGAAGCTTTCTTT; V gene: TRBV5-1; D gene: NA; clone size: NA; J gene: TRBJ1-1
CDR3 protein: CASSLALGEGSYEQYF; CDR3 DNA: TGTGCCAGCAGCTTAGCGCTGGGGGAGGGCTCCTACGAGCAGTACTTC; V gene: TRBV7-6; D gene: TRBD2; clone size: NA; J gene: TRBJ2-7
CDR3 protein: CASSFIPGLAGTDTQYF; CDR3 DNA: TGTGCCAGCAGTTTCATTCCCGGACTAGCGGGCACAGATACGCAGTATTTT; V gene: TRBV6-2/TRBV6-3; D gene: TRBD2; clone size: NA; J gene: TRBJ2-3
CDR3 protein: CASSLVLGGAKNIQYF; CDR3 DNA: TGTGCCAGCAGCTTAGTCCTAGGAGGGGCCAAAAACATTCAGTACTTC; V gene: TRBV11-2; D gene: NA; clone size: NA; J gene: TRBJ2-4
CDR3 protein: CASSLSGRAAYEQYF; CDR3 DNA: TGTGCCAGCTCACTTAGCGGGAGGGCCGCGTACGAGCAGTACTTC; V gene: TRBV18; D gene: TRBD2; clone size: NA; J gene: TRBJ2-7
CDR3 protein: CASSLATAFYGYTF; CDR3 DNA: TGTGCCAGCAGCCTGGCGACAGCTTTCTATGGCTACACCTTC; V gene: TRBV7-2; D gene: NA; clone size: few; J gene: TRBJ1-2
CDR3 protein: CASSDRGGSRTDTQYF; CDR3 DNA: TGTGCCAGCAGTGATAGGGGAGGGAGTCGCACAGATACGCAGTATTTT; V gene: TRBV2; D gene: TRBD2; clone size: NA; J gene: TRBJ2-3